Below, 13 T cell receptor beta chains from the same sample are listed, as sequenced in a study of blood T cell repertoires in COVID-19. Here immunoSEQ multiplex PCR was the method, and the copy in TCRdb shows in-frame clones only, minus some. The sample has about 220,000 clones, just under 85% seen once. The sample was PBMCs or T cells enriched from blood (not recorded which). These TCRs come from a man between 35 and 55 years old who had recovered from COVID-19.

The genes are TRBV7-9 and TRBJ2-7, with a possible D match to TRBD1 (6 bases). V lost 5 bases and J lost 2, with 13 bases in between. This CDR3 comprises 14 residues. Germline-derived CDR1 and CDR2 are SEHNR and FQNEAQ (reference sequence). The CDR3 spells CASSREGGTYEQYF. In DNA form, the CDR3 reads TGTGCCAGCAGCAGAGAAGGGGGTACCTACGAGCAGTACTTC.

The V gene is TRBV7-3, the J gene TRBJ2-6, with 8 bases aligning to TRBD1. V gave up 5 bases and J gave up 2 bases; unmatched junction bases: 5. The CDR3 covers 16 residues. The germline V gene encodes CDR1 SGHTA and CDR2 FQGTGA. The CDR3 is CASSLSGGAGANVLTF. DNA for the CDR3: TGTGCCAGCAGCCTATCAGGGGGCGCTGGGGCCAACGTCCTGACTTTC. The entire variable domain, with the rest obtained from reference TRBV7-3 and TRBJ2-6, is as follows: GAGVSQTPSNKVTEKGKYVELRCDPISGHTALYWYRQSLGQGPEFLIYFQGTGAADDSGLPNDRFFAVRPEGSVSTLKIQRTERGDSAVYLCASSLSGGAGANVLTFGAGSRLTVL.

This chain uses TRBV19 with TRBJ1-1, with D possibly TRBD1 on 5 matching bases. Germline lookup yields CDR1 LNHDA and CDR2 SQIVND (reference sequence). The CDR3 is 11 residues long. Trimming left V 8 bases short and J 5 bases short, with 9 bases between. CDR3 DNA: TGTGCCAGTCGTCGACAGACTGAAGCTTTCTTT. Translated, it gives CASRRQTEAFF.

The J gene is TRBJ2-7, the V gene TRBV3-1 (or the pseudogene TRBV3-2); the D gene is possibly TRBD2 (6 bases). V dropped 3 bases and J dropped 3 bases, with 9 bases sitting between them. Germline values: CDR1 LGHDT, CDR2 YNNKEL (reference sequence). CDR3 length: 13 residues. CDR3 sequence reads: CASSQVGGYEQYF. In nucleotides, the CDR3 is TGTGCCAGCAGCCAGGTGGGAGGCTACGAGCAGTACTTC.

The chain is built from TRBV19 and TRBJ2-3, with a tentative D call TRBD2 (7 bases). V was clipped by 2 bases and J by 2 bases, with 20 bases between them. CDR3 size: 18 residues. Germline V CDR1 and CDR2: LNHDA, SQIVND (reference sequence). For the CDR3, the DNA is TGTGCCAGTAGTATACCCGCCCAGGGGCGGGGGCCCACAGATACGCAGTATTTT. It translates to CASSIPAQGRGPTDTQYF.

The CDR3 sequence is CASSLTVGGSSGNTIYF. As DNA, the CDR3 is TGCGCCAGCAGCTTAACCGTCGGTGGGAGCTCTGGAAACACCATATATTTT. The chain uses TRBV5-1 and TRBJ1-3; no clear D gene. Germline V gene lookup returns CDR1 SGHRS and CDR2 YFSETQ. This CDR3 has 17 residues. V was pared by 2 bases and J by 0 bases, with 15 bases between.

This clone has a single count. V gene TRBV28 combines with J gene TRBJ1-5; 8 nucleotides match TRBD1. Germline values: CDR1 MDHEN, CDR2 SYDVKM. Trimming removed 3 bases from V and 5 bases from J; junction bases left unmatched: 9. CDR3 length: 16 residues. This CDR3 reads CASSFPPGQADQPQHF. The CDR3 region has the DNA TGTGCCAGCAGTTTCCCGCCGGGACAGGCTGATCAGCCCCAGCATTTT.

The rearrangement joins TRBV7-9 to TRBJ1-1, with 7 nucleotides matching TRBD1. The trim removed 4 bases at V and 5 bases at J, leaving 7 bases unmatched. The germline CDR1 and CDR2 sequences are SEHNR and FQNEAQ (reference sequence). This CDR3 comprises 14 residues. CDR3 bases: TGTGCCAGCAGCTCGTGGGACAGAGGGACTGAAGCTTTCTTT. Encoded protein: CASSSWDRGTEAFF. Full variable domain (remainder filled in from reference TRBV7-9 and TRBJ1-1): DTGVSQNPRHKITKRGQNVTFRCDPISEHNRLYWYRQTLGQGPEFLTYFQNEAQLEKSRLLSDRFSAERPKGSFSTLEIQRTEQGDSAMYLCASSSWDRGTEAFFGQGTRLTVV.

This clone was observed a single time. This chain joins TRBV4-1 and TRBJ1-1; D not certain. Trimming stripped 0 bases from V and 0 bases from J, with 8 bases between. From germline, CDR1 is MGHRA and CDR2 YSYEKL. This CDR3 contains 15 residues. The CDR3 sequence is CASSQDPLVNTEAFF. For the CDR3, the DNA is TGCGCCAGCAGCCAAGATCCGTTAGTGAACACTGAAGCTTTCTTT.

The J gene is TRBJ1-2, the V gene TRBV4-1; D unresolved. The CDR3 is 15 residues long. The germline CDR1 and CDR2 sequences are MGHRA and YSYEKL. Trimming cost V 0 bases and J 3 bases, with 11 bases left between them. The CDR3 protein is CASSQDEGNYYGYTF. For the CDR3, the DNA is TGCGCCAGCAGCCAAGATGAGGGAAACTACTATGGCTACACCTTC.

The CDR3: CASSSRTGTTDTQYF. The CDR3 DNA is TGCGCCAGCAGCTCAAGGACAGGAACCACAGATACGCAGTATTTT. The chain couples TRBV5-1 to TRBJ2-3; 7 nucleotides line up with TRBD1. Germline assignment: CDR1 SGHRS and CDR2 YFSETQ. V was clipped by 3 bases and J by 2 bases; unmatched bases: 6. This CDR3 is 15 amino acids long.

This clone was counted once. The CDR3 nucleotides are TGTGCCAGCAGTTTAACCGGCCGGACAGGGGGATTTTCTGGAAACACCATATATTTT. It translates to CASSLTGRTGGFSGNTIYF. This chain uses TRBV28 with TRBJ1-3; 10 nucleotides align to TRBD1. The CDR3 is 19 residues long. The germline V gene has CDR1 MDHEN and CDR2 SYDVKM. The junction had 11 bases not matched to a gene; V was cut back by 2 bases and J by 1 base.

This sequence joins TRBV5-5 and TRBJ1-3, with D possibly matching TRBD1 (6 bases). The V and J ends lost 4 bases and 0 bases respectively, with 14 bases between them. The CDR3 has 16 residues. The V gene's germline CDR1 is SGHKS and CDR2 YYEKEE (reference sequence). Here the CDR3 DNA reads TGTGCCAGCAGCCCGTGGACAGATCCCTCTGGAAACACCATATATTTT. Encoded protein: CASSPWTDPSGNTIYF.